This TCR beta chain originates from a study of T cell repertoires in cytomegalovirus infection. A note on this clonotype: The antigen remains unidentified.

The CDR3 covers 17 residues. Germline-derived CDR1 and CDR2 are LNHDA and SQIVND (reference sequence). After removal of 0 bases from V and 3 bases from J, the junction contained 5 bases not matched to a gene. TCRdb independently ran MiXCR on the reads; one entry per CDR3 protein. The table has around 800,000 distinct CDR3 sequences, approximately 32% seen once. The receptor was isolated from a human donor in good health (CMV status not recorded). Some clones in this sample may be carry-over from other donors' samples. This chain connects TRBV19 to TRBJ2-1, with 10 bases matching TRBD1. Specimen: cultured CD8+ T cells from PBMCs, collected from culture after CMV antigen stimulation. CDR3 sequence: CASSIEGGDRGYNEQFF. The CDR3 DNA reads TGTGCCAGTAGTATAGAGGGGGGGGACAGGGGCTACAATGAGCAGTTCTTC.